This is a list of T cell receptor beta chains from one sample in a study of shared clonotypes between healthy human individuals. Only in-frame clones appear in the TCRdb table, and some are missing; sequencing was by immunoSEQ multiplex PCR. The profile shows 2 million to 3 million clones, more than 80% of them singletons. The sequenced material came from naive CD4+ T cells sorted from blood. The receptors were gathered from a man between 18 and 29 years old in good health. Both conserved end residues are part of each CDR3. D genes are given only for firm matches. Clone size, where shown, is once, few, many, or a class for clones that have expanded.

J gene | D gene | clone size | V gene | CDR3 DNA | CDR3 protein
TRBJ2-5 | . | . | TRBV6-5 | TGTGCCAGCAGTTACCAGGGGTTGGTACAAGAGACCCAGTACTTC | CASSYQGLVQETQYF
TRBJ2-3 | . | . | TRBV18 | TGTGCCAGCTCACCGGGCTATGGGGACACCCAGACGTATACGCAGTATTTT | CASSPGYGDTQTYTQYF
TRBJ1-2 | . | . | TRBV14 | TGTGCCAGCAGCCGGGACGGACTCTATGGCTACACCTTC | CASSRDGLYGYTF
TRBJ1-3 | TRBD1 | . | TRBV30 | TGTGCCTGGAAAGTGGGACAGCTATCTGGAAACACCATATATTTT | CAWKVGQLSGNTIYF
TRBJ1-5 | TRBD1 | few | TRBV5-6 | TGTGCCAGCAGCGTCCAGGGGGCCAATCAGCCCCAGCATTTT | CASSVQGANQPQHF
TRBJ2-2 | TRBD1 | . | TRBV5-1 | TGCGCCAGCAGCCCCGACAGGGTGTACACCGGGGAGCTGTTTTTT | CASSPDRVYTGELFF
TRBJ1-2 | . | . | TRBV5-5 | TGTGCCAGCAGCTTGGAGACCGTTATCTATGGCTACACCTTC | CASSLETVIYGYTF
TRBJ1-6 | . | . | TRBV18 | TGTGCCAGCTCACCACGCGAAAACAGGGTCCAATCACCCCTCCACTTT | CASSPRENRVQSPLHF
TRBJ2-5 | TRBD2 | . | TRBV19 | TGTGCCAGTAGTGATCCGACTAGCGGGAGTTATGAGACCCAGTACTTC | CASSDPTSGSYETQYF
TRBJ2-7 | . | . | TRBV7-9 | TGTGCCAGCAGCTCCTTGGACCGGGTCAGAACCTACGAGCAGTACTTC | CASSSLDRVRTYEQYF
TRBJ2-1 | TRBD1 | . | TRBV15 | TGTGCCACCAGCAGAAGACAGGGGGCGAAGAATGAGCAGTTCTTC | CATSRRQGAKNEQFF
TRBJ2-5 | . | . | TRBV9 | TGTGCCAGCAGCCAAGGGGGGCAGGGTGGCCAAGAGACCCAGTACTTC | CASSQGGQGGQETQYF
TRBJ2-3 | TRBD2 | . | TRBV18 | TGTGCCAGCTCTCCTGGACTAGCGGGAGAATGGGATACGCAGTATTTT | CASSPGLAGEWDTQYF
TRBJ2-1 | TRBD2 | once | TRBV19 | TGTGCCAGTAGCCACCCGGGACTAGCTAACAATGAGCAGTTCTTC | CASSHPGLANNEQFF
TRBJ2-7 | . | . | TRBV7-6 | TGTGCCAGCAGCCTTACTTCAATGGGAGAGCAGTACTTC | CASSLTSMGEQYF
TRBJ2-1 | TRBD1 | . | TRBV11-2 | TGTGCCAGCAGTTCGGACAGGGCTGTGAATGAGCAGTTCTTC | CASSSDRAVNEQFF
TRBJ2-3 | TRBD2 | . | TRBV7-2 | TGTGCCAGCAGCCTCACTAGCGGGACGGGAGATACGCAGTATTTT | CASSLTSGTGDTQYF
TRBJ2-3 | . | . | TRBV9 | TGTGCCAGCAGCACCCCTTCCACAGATACGCAGTATTTT | CASSTPSTDTQYF
TRBJ2-5 | . | once | TRBV4-2 | TGTGCCAGCAGCCAAGATGGGGCGGAAGGGGAGACCCAGTACTTC | CASSQDGAEGETQYF
TRBJ2-2 | . | . | TRBV6-1 | TGTGCCAGCAGTGAAGCGGGAGGTTCCGGGGAGCTGTTTTTT | CASSEAGGSGELFF
TRBJ2-1 | . | . | TRBV21-1 | TGTGCCAGCAGCAGGGACAGGCATGAGGGTGAGCAGTTCTTC | CASSRDRHEGEQFF
TRBJ2-7 | TRBD2 | . | TRBV28 | TGTGCCAGCAGCCCGGGGGGTGGAGGAACCTACGAGCAGTACTTC | CASSPGGGGTYEQYF
TRBJ1-1 | TRBD1 | . | TRBV9 | TGTGCCAGCAGCCCCCAGGGGGGGATGAACACTGAAGCTTTCTTT | CASSPQGGMNTEAFF
TRBJ1-1 | . | . | TRBV6-1 | TGTGCCAGCAGTGTGTTTGGGTTAGGCGCAACTGAAGCTTTCTTT | CASSVFGLGATEAFF
TRBJ2-7 | TRBD2 | . | TRBV4-1 | TGCGCCAGCAGCGTGAATCCAGCGGGAGAATACGAGCAGTACTTC | CASSVNPAGEYEQYF
TRBJ2-7 | . | once | TRBV28 | TGTGCCAGCAGCGTCAGGGTGGTTAGCTCCTACGAGCAGTACTTC | CASSVRVVSSYEQYF
TRBJ1-2 | . | . | TRBV18 | TGTGCCAGCTCACCAGGTGGAGACTATGGCTACACCTTC | CASSPGGDYGYTF
TRBJ1-2 | TRBD1 | . | TRBV9 | TGTGCCAGCAGCCCCGGGACAGCATCAAGAGAAGTCTATGGCTACACCTTC | CASSPGTASREVYGYTF
TRBJ2-3 | . | . | TRBV2 | TGTGCCAGCAGCTCCAATGGGGGAGATACGCAGTATTTT | CASSSNGGDTQYF
TRBJ2-6 | . | . | TRBV6-5 | TGTGCCAGTCGGAGGGGGCCGACTGGGGCCAACGTCCTGACTTTC | CASRRGPTGANVLTF
TRBJ1-2 | . | . | TRBV5-5 | TGTGCCAGCAGCTTGGCACAGAGATATAACTATGGCTACACCTTC | CASSLAQRYNYGYTF
TRBJ2-7 | . | . | TRBV11-2 | TGTGCCAGCAGCTTAGATGCCTCCTACGAGCAGTACTTC | CASSLDASYEQYF
TRBJ1-2 | . | . | TRBV7-2 | TGTGCCAGCAGCTTAGGGGGGGACTATGGCTACACCTTC | CASSLGGDYGYTF
TRBJ1-2 | . | . | TRBV7-2 | TGTGCCAGCAGGGGGGGTTCCAACTATGGCTACACCTTC | CASRGGSNYGYTF
TRBJ1-4 | . | . | TRBV27 | TGTGCCAGCAGTACCTTATATGCCATCGGGGGAAGTTTCGGTGAAAAACTGTTTTTT | CASSTLYAIGGSFGEKLFF
TRBJ2-7 | TRBD1 | . | TRBV5-4 | TGTGCCAGCAGCCGTAAAGGGACAGCCGACTACGAGCAGTACTTC | CASSRKGTADYEQYF
TRBJ2-1 | . | . | TRBV6-1 | TGTGCCAGCAGTGAAGCGCTGGCGCATGAGCAGTTCTTC | CASSEALAHEQFF
TRBJ1-1 | . | once | TRBV9 | TGTGCCAGCAGCGTAGAAAGCAGGGGCGGGACTGAAGCTTTCTTT | CASSVESRGGTEAFF
TRBJ2-5 | . | . | TRBV10-2 | TGCGCCAGCAAGATCGGGACTTTGGGGGACCAAGAGACCCAGTACTTC | CASKIGTLGDQETQYF
TRBJ2-2 | TRBD1 | . | TRBV6-5 | TGTGCCAGCAGTTACGGGACAGGACATCGGGGGGAGCTGTTTTTT | CASSYGTGHRGELFF
TRBJ2-1 | TRBD2 | . | TRBV6-5 | TGTGCCAGCAGTTACCCGGGACTAGCGGGGAACAATGAGCAGTTCTTC | CASSYPGLAGNNEQFF
TRBJ2-3 | . | . | TRBV18 | TGTGCCAGCTCACTAGGACCGATCACAGATACGCAGTATTTT | CASSLGPITDTQYF
TRBJ2-2 | . | . | TRBV5-1 | TGCGCCAGCAGCCCCGAGGGCGCGAACACCGGGGAGCTGTTTTTT | CASSPEGANTGELFF
TRBJ1-2 | . | once | TRBV18 | TGTGCCAGCTCCAGGGGAGCTAACTATGGCTACACCTTC | CASSRGANYGYTF
TRBJ2-1 | TRBD2 | . | TRBV6-5 | TGTGCCAGCAGACCCGGACTAGCGGGACTTGAGCAGTTCTTC | CASRPGLAGLEQFF
TRBJ2-3 | TRBD2 | . | TRBV27 | TGTGCCAGCAGTTTATCGACTAGCGGGGATACGCAGTATTTT | CASSLSTSGDTQYF